Presented here are 11 T cell receptor beta chains from one specimen sequenced in a study of OX40 agonist ivuxolimab in advanced cancers. Method: immunoSEQ multiplex PCR; TCRdb's copy keeps in-frame clones and lacks some. This sample yields 70,000 to 95,000 clones, of which approximately 86% are seen a single time; less than 4.5% belongs to the top ten. Source: CD4+ or CD8+ T cells sorted from blood, taken in a trial of the OX40 agonist ivuxolimab. The origin of the receptors is an adult with an advanced solid tumor such as melanoma, head and neck, liver or kidney cancer.

The chain joins TRBV2 to TRBJ2-7, with TRBD1 identical over 7 bases. Looked up from germline, CDR1 is SNHLY and CDR2 is FYNNEI. Trimming cost V 5 bases and J 3 bases; bases outside gene matches: 4. There are 13 residues in the CDR3. CDR3 protein: CASSRGQLYEQYF. CDR3 DNA: TGTGCCAGCAGTCGGGGACAGCTCTACGAGCAGTACTTC. Full variable domain (outside the CDR3, taken from reference TRBV2 and TRBJ2-7): EPEVTQTPSHQVTQMGQEVILRCVPISNHLYFYWYRQILGQKVEFLVSFYNNEISEKSEIFDDQFSVERPDGSNFTLKIRSTKLEDSAMYFCASSRGQLYEQYFGPGTRLTVT.

This chain links TRBV6-1 with TRBJ1-3; 7 bases are shared with TRBD1. Germline assignment: CDR1 MNHNS and CDR2 SASEGT. V lost 10 bases, J lost 4 bases, and 4 bases stayed unmatched. This CDR3 spans 12 amino acids. The CDR3 sequence: CAIRGSGNTIYF. As DNA, the CDR3 is TGTGCCATCAGGGGGTCCGGAAACACCATATATTTT.

On this clone: The junction departs from germline at one end; a sequencing error may be responsible. CDR3: CAWSVNPAFSF. CDR3 bases: TGTGCCTGGAGTGTGAACCCCGCTTTCTCCTTC. The chain couples TRBV30 to TRBJ1-2; D is uncertain. The germline CDR1 and CDR2 sequences are GTSNPN and SVGIG (reference sequence). The CDR3 sequence is 11 residues long. Full variable domain (outside the CDR3, taken from reference TRBV30 and TRBJ1-2): SQTIHQWPATLVQPVGSPLSLECTVEGTSNPNLYWYRQAAGRGLQLLFYSVGIGQISSEVPQNLSASRPQDRQFILSSKKLLLSDSGFYLCAWSVNPAFSFGSGTRLTVV.

This clone was recorded once. This chain joins TRBV5-4 and TRBJ2-5, with TRBD1 identical over 9 bases. The V gene end was trimmed by 0 bases and the J gene end by 9 bases; junction bases not matched to a gene: 9. CDR3 length: 15 amino acids. Germline V gives CDR1 SGHNT, CDR2 YYREEE (reference sequence). The CDR3 reads CASSLAGQGTGAQYF. The CDR3 coding sequence is TGTGCCAGCAGCTTGGCGGGACAGGGTACGGGGGCCCAGTACTTC.

In this sample, this clone turned up once. The chain has TRBV5-6 and TRBJ2-3; D not resolved. Trimming took 0 bases from V and 0 from J, leaving 8 bases between them. CDR1 is SGHDT and CDR2 is YYEEEE in the germline V gene. This CDR3 spans 15 amino acids. CDR3 amino acids: CASSLVASSTDTQYF. CDR3 in DNA: TGTGCCAGCAGCTTGGTCGCGTCTAGCACAGATACGCAGTATTTT. Full variable domain (rest looked up from reference TRBV5-6 and TRBJ2-3): DAGVTQSPTHLIKTRGQQVTLRCSPKSGHDTVSWYQQALGQGPQFIFQYYEEEERQRGNFPDRFSGHQFPNYSSELNVNALLLGDSALYLCASSLVASSTDTQYFGPGTRLTVL.

V is TRBV4-2 and J is TRBJ2-3, with D possibly matching TRBD2 (5 bases). The V end was cut by 1 base, the J end by 3 bases, with 14 bases between. Germline values: CDR1 LGHNA, CDR2 YNFKEQ. The CDR3 runs to 16 residues. The CDR3, as DNA: TGTGCCAGCAGCCAAGTGGCCCAATCGGGGACAGATACGCAGTATTTT. Its protein product is CASSQVAQSGTDTQYF.

This chain links TRBV19 with TRBJ2-1; 8 bases are shared with TRBD1. Germline CDR1 LNHDA, CDR2 SQIVND (reference sequence). There are 13 residues in the CDR3. J lost 7 bases, V lost 6 bases, and 5 bases had no gene match. Here the CDR3 DNA reads TGTGCCAGTAGCAGGGGGCGATCGAATGAGCAGTTCTTC. It yields the protein CASSRGRSNEQFF.

In its sample, this clone was seen once. The rearrangement links TRBV7-2 to TRBJ2-5; TRBD1 is a possible D gene (5 bases). The J call may be in error: the DNA end matches TRBJ2-7 better. Germline V gene data show CDR1 as SGHTA and CDR2 as FQGNSA. The CDR3 covers 13 residues. In DNA form, the CDR3 reads TGTGCCAGCAGCTTAGCCCAGGGTTACGAGCAGTACTTC. It codes for CASSLAQGYEQYF.

The chain uses TRBV2 and TRBJ1-5; D might be TRBD1 (5 bases). CDR1 and CDR2 (germline): SNHLY, FYNNEI. The CDR3 is 14 residues long. V lost 5 bases to trimming and J lost 5 bases, with 13 bases between them. The CDR3 protein is CASSRARVDQPQHF. The CDR3 bases are TGTGCCAGCAGTAGAGCCAGGGTTGATCAGCCCCAGCATTTT. The complete variable domain, with remaining parts taken from reference TRBV2 and TRBJ1-5, reads EPEVTQTPSHQVTQMGQEVILRCVPISNHLYFYWYRQILGQKVEFLVSFYNNEISEKSEIFDDQFSVERPDGSNFTLKIRSTKLEDSAMYFCASSRARVDQPQHFGDGTRLSIL.

This clone was picked up a small number of times. The rearrangement links TRBV15 to TRBJ1-2; tentative D call: TRBD1 (5 bases). V was cut by 0 bases and J by 6 bases, with 11 bases left in between. In germline, CDR1 is LNHNV, CDR2 YYDKDF (reference sequence). The CDR3 covers 14 residues. CDR3 DNA sequence: TGTGCCACCAGCAGAGATATCAGGGTCCATGGCTACACCTTC. Translating gives CATSRDIRVHGYTF.

V usage is TRBV30 and J usage is TRBJ1-1; the match to TRBD1 covers 9 bases. The J segment lost 3 bases and the V segment lost 8 bases, leaving 4 bases of the junction unmatched. Germline loops: CDR1 GTSNPN, CDR2 SVGIG (reference sequence). This CDR3 has 12 residues. The CDR3 sequence: CAGGQGDTEAFF. CDR3 coding DNA: TGTGCCGGGGGACAGGGAGACACTGAAGCTTTCTTT.